This TCR beta chain came from a study of identifying expanded T cells in peripheral blood. Findings and limits, study-wide: Clone count variance between approximately 2-week samples rose with total template count. Differentially abundant clones: roughly 1.3 between replicates, about 17 at two to three weeks, around 19 at four.

Collection occurred without any documented infections or immune events in donors. TCRdb's table, derived via immunoSEQ multiplex PCR, lists solely in-frame clones and lacks some. The sample includes about 130,000 clones, 70% to 90% of them seen just once. The CDR3 is 15 amino acids. V was pared by 0 bases and J by 3 bases, with 11 bases between. The V gene's germline CDR1 is KGHSH and CDR2 LQKENI. This clone was observed a handful of times. What it recognizes is unknown. The chain is built from TRBV18 and TRBJ1-2; weak D call: TRBD1 (6 bases). The source is a person aged 18 to 70 in good health. The sample consisted of blood. The CDR3 DNA reads TGTGCCAGCTCACCACCGGACAGTGGGGACTATGGCTACACCTTC. Amino acids: CASSPPDSGDYGYTF.